A selection of T cell receptor beta chains follows, all from one sample in a study of blood T cells in healthy people across ages. TCRdb re-analysed the 5' RACE reads in MiXCR, keeping a single row per CDR3 protein. The sample carries around 820,000 distinct CDR3 sequences, around 25% recorded once. These data also formed part of another study, on T cells of mothers and their children.

The sequencing sample was made of blood. The receptors shown here come from a boy between 5 and 17 years old in good health. CDR3s include the opening cysteine and the closing phenylalanine or tryptophan. D genes are given only for firm matches. Size is stated for part of the rows, as once, few or many counts, or as a class when the clone is expanded.

>few|TRBV27|TRBJ2-7|TRBD1
CASSLSGRGHEQYF
TGTGCCAGCAGTTTATCGGGCAGGGGGCACGAGCAGTACTTC
>few|TRBV29-1|TRBJ2-1|TRBD2
CSVEDRLAGGTVF
TGCAGCGTTGAAGATCGGCTAGCGGGGGGTACAGTCTTC
>few|TRBV4-3|TRBJ2-7|NA
CASSHLSRGNEQYF
TGCGCCAGCAGCCATCTATCCCGGGGGAACGAGCAGTACTTC
>NA|TRBV28|TRBJ2-1|TRBD1
CASTSRDRVYNEQFF
TGTGCCAGCACCTCCCGGGACAGGGTATACAATGAGCAGTTCTTC
>few|TRBV12-3/TRBV12-4|TRBJ2-1|NA
CASTSSGTPDNEQFF
TGTGCCAGCACTTCCTCGGGGACCCCCGACAATGAGCAGTTCTTC
>NA|TRBV12-3/TRBV12-4|TRBJ2-7|NA
CASSLNGYYEQYF
TGTGCCAGCAGTTTAAACGGGTACTACGAGCAGTACTTC
>few|TRBV27|TRBJ2-3|NA
CASSGAFTDTQYF
TGTGCCAGCAGTGGAGCATTCACAGATACGCAGTATTTT
>NA|TRBV6-2/TRBV6-3|TRBJ1-5|NA
CASSLQARDQPQHF
TGTGCCAGCAGTCTCCAAGCAAGGGATCAGCCCCAGCATTTT
>few|TRBV20-1|TRBJ2-5|NA
CSAVKVEEETQYF
TGCAGTGCTGTTAAAGTGGAAGAAGAGACCCAGTACTTC
>few|TRBV7-2|TRBJ2-7|NA
CASSLMRTYEQYF
TGTGCCAGCAGCTTAATGAGAACCTACGAGCAGTACTTC
>NA|TRBV20-1|TRBJ1-1|NA
CSARQDRSTEAFF
TGCAGTGCTAGGCAAGACAGAAGCACTGAAGCTTTCTTT
>many|TRBV11-2|TRBJ1-4|TRBD1
CASSLRQGWKKLFF
TGTGCCAGCAGCTTACGACAGGGATGGAAAAAACTGTTTTTT
>NA|TRBV15|TRBJ1-5|NA
CATSRGGEDQPQHF
TGTGCCACCAGCAGAGGTGGGGAGGATCAGCCCCAGCATTTT
>NA|TRBV6-1|TRBJ2-7|NA
CASSAGPHSYEQYF
TGTGCCAGCAGTGCCGGACCGCACTCCTACGAGCAGTACTTC
>NA|TRBV12-3/TRBV12-4|TRBJ1-5|TRBD1
CASRPQGISNQPQHF
TGTGCCAGCAGGCCACAGGGGATCAGCAATCAGCCCCAGCATTTT
>NA|TRBV11-2|TRBJ1-1|NA
CASSLAGLRRMVVTEAFF
TGTGCCAGCAGCTTAGCCGGGTTGCGGAGAATGGTGGTCACTGAAGCTTTCTTT
>once|TRBV6-5|TRBJ2-6|TRBD2
CASSRGGYEFLTF
TGTGCCAGCTCCCGGGGGGGGTACGAATTCCTGACTTTC
>few|TRBV3-1|TRBJ2-5|TRBD1
CASSPDTGDSQQETQYF
TGTGCCAGCAGCCCCGACACAGGGGACAGCCAGCAAGAGACCCAGTACTTC
>few|TRBV20-1|TRBJ2-7|NA
CSARNSGGTFSEQYF
TGCAGTGCTAGAAACTCGGGGGGCACCTTCTCCGAGCAGTACTTC
>NA|TRBV12-3/TRBV12-4|TRBJ2-6|NA
CASSLPGGGAGANVLTF
TGTGCCAGCAGCCTACCAGGGGGGGGAGCTGGGGCCAACGTCCTGACTTTC
>NA|TRBV29-1|TRBJ2-1|NA
CSVAGLYTYNEQFF
TGCAGCGTTGCGGGACTCTACACCTACAATGAGCAGTTCTTC
>NA|TRBV2|TRBJ1-1|TRBD1
CASSGQGTGEAFF
TGTGCCAGCAGTGGACAGGGGACTGGTGAAGCTTTCTTT
>NA|TRBV4-2|TRBJ2-1|NA
CASSQVAASYNEQFF
TGTGCCAGCAGCCAAGTGGCGGCCAGCTACAATGAGCAGTTCTTC
>few|TRBV7-2|TRBJ2-5|NA
CASSLEDWWYGETQYF
TGTGCCAGCAGCCTAGAGGACTGGTGGTATGGAGAGACCCAGTACTTC
>few|TRBV28|TRBJ2-2|NA
CASSWPGQNTGELFF
TGTGCCAGCAGTTGGCCGGGACAGAACACCGGGGAGCTGTTTTTT
>NA|TRBV4-3|TRBJ2-1|TRBD2
CASSPSGGARDEQFF
TGCGCCAGCAGCCCTAGCGGGGGGGCGCGGGATGAGCAGTTCTTC
>NA|TRBV11-2|TRBJ2-1|NA
CASSLDWGLNEQFF
TGTGCCAGCAGCTTAGATTGGGGACTCAATGAGCAGTTCTTC
>NA|TRBV7-3|TRBJ2-5|TRBD1
CASSEQGARGTQYF
TGTGCCAGCAGCGAGCAGGGGGCGCGTGGGACCCAGTACTTC
>NA|TRBV19|TRBJ1-5|NA
CASSPEDSSYSNQPQHF
TGTGCCAGTAGTCCCGAGGACAGCTCATATAGCAATCAGCCCCAGCATTTT
>NA|TRBV28|TRBJ2-1|TRBD1
CASSLGPGQGVNEQFF
TGTGCCAGCAGTTTAGGCCCAGGGCAGGGGGTCAATGAGCAGTTCTTC
>few|TRBV18|TRBJ2-1|TRBD1
CASSPFPGQGRSANEQFF
TGTGCCAGCTCACCTTTCCCGGGACAGGGGAGGTCGGCTAATGAGCAGTTCTTC
>many|TRBV27|TRBJ2-7|TRBD1
CASSLGTGSLAQYF
TGTGCCAGCAGTTTAGGGACAGGGTCGCTTGCGCAGTACTTC
>few|TRBV12-3/TRBV12-4|TRBJ2-5|TRBD1
CASSLATGRETQYF
TGTGCCAGCAGTTTAGCGACAGGGCGGGAGACCCAGTACTTC
>NA|TRBV5-1|TRBJ2-7|TRBD1
CASSLTGDKYEQYF
TGCGCCAGCAGCTTGACAGGGGATAAATACGAGCAGTACTTC
>NA|TRBV4-3|TRBJ2-1|NA
CASSPTGAYNEQFF
TGCGCCAGCAGCCCAACTGGGGCCTACAATGAGCAGTTCTTC
>NA|TRBV29-1|TRBJ2-5|NA
CSVHRGGRETQYF
TGCAGCGTCCACAGGGGAGGAAGAGAGACCCAGTACTTC
>NA|TRBV4-1|TRBJ1-2|NA
CASSQDRDFEGYTF
TGCGCCAGCAGCCAAGATAGGGACTTCGAGGGCTACACCTTC
>once|TRBV20-1|TRBJ2-5|NA
CSAPGTYEGTETQYF
TGCAGTGCCCCGGGGACCTACGAAGGGACGGAGACCCAGTACTTC
>NA|TRBV30|TRBJ2-2|NA
CAWSGGGVTNTGELFF
TGTGCCTGGAGCGGGGGTGGAGTGACGAACACCGGGGAGCTGTTTTTT
>few|TRBV28|TRBJ2-3|NA
CASSLDPWEEDEDTQYF
TGTGCCAGCAGTTTAGATCCGTGGGAGGAGGATGAGGATACGCAGTATTTT
>NA|TRBV29-1|TRBJ2-3|NA
CSVDPNTQYF
TGCAGCGTTGACCCGAATACGCAGTATTTT
>NA|TRBV29-1|TRBJ2-3|NA
CSVRAGNADTQYF
TGCAGCGTTCGGGCAGGGAATGCAGATACGCAGTATTTT
>NA|TRBV15|TRBJ1-6|TRBD1
CATSGGTGQGDSPLHF
TGTGCCACCAGCGGGGGGACGGGACAGGGGGATTCACCCCTCCACTTT
>NA|TRBV4-3|TRBJ2-7|NA
CASSQDWRRGDEQYF
TGCGCCAGCAGCCAAGATTGGAGACGGGGCGACGAGCAGTACTTC
>few|TRBV28|TRBJ1-2|TRBD1
CASSFDLTGDYGYTF
TGTGCCAGCAGTTTTGACTTGACAGGGGACTATGGCTACACCTTC
>few|TRBV25-1|TRBJ2-3|TRBD2
CASSDRWTRNTDTQYF
TGTGCCAGCAGTGATCGGTGGACTAGGAACACAGATACGCAGTATTTT
>few|TRBV20-1|TRBJ1-1|NA
CSAPRGGVTEAFF
TGCAGTGCGCCCAGGGGCGGTGTTACTGAAGCTTTCTTT